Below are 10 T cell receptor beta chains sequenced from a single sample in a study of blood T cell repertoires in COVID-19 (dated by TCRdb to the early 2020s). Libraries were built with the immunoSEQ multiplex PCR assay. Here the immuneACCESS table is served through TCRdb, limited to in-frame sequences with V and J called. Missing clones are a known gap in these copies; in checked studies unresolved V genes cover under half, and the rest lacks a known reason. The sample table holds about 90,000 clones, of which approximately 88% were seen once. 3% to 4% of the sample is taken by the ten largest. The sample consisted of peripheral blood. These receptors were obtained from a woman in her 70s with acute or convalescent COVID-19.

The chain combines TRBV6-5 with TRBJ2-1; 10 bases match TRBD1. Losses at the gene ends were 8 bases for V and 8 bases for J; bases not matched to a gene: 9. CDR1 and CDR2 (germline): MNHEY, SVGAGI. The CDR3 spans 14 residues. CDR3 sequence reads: CASSRDRGLDEQFF. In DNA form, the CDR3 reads TGTGCCAGCTCCCGGGACAGGGGACTGGATGAGCAGTTCTTC.

This chain's CDR3 is CASSLRTGWGKNEQFF. CDR3 sequence (DNA): TGTGCCAGCAGCTTGAGGACAGGGTGGGGGAAGAATGAGCAGTTCTTC. This chain connects TRBV5-6 to TRBJ2-1; 8 nucleotides agree with TRBD1. This CDR3 comprises 16 residues. The germline V gene has CDR1 SGHDT and CDR2 YYEEEE. J was trimmed by 7 bases and V by 1 base; bases with no gene match: 10. The variable domain in full, completed from reference TRBV5-6 and TRBJ2-1, reads DAGVTQSPTHLIKTRGQQVTLRCSPKSGHDTVSWYQQALGQGPQFIFQYYEEEERQRGNFPDRFSGHQFPNYSSELNVNALLLGDSALYLCASSLRTGWGKNEQFFGPGTRLTVL.

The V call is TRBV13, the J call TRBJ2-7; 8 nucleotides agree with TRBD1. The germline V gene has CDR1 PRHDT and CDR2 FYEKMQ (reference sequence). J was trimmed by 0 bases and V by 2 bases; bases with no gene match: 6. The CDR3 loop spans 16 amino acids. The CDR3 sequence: CASSLRKQGVSYEQYF. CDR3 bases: TGTGCCAGCAGCTTAAGGAAACAGGGGGTCTCCTACGAGCAGTACTTC.

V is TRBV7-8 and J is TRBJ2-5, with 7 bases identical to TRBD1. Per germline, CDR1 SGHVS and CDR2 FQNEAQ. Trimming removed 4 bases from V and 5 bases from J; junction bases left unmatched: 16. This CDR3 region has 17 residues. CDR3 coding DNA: TGTGCCAGCAGCTGGGCCCCCGACAGGGTGGGTAGGGAGACCCAGTACTTC. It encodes CASSWAPDRVGRETQYF.

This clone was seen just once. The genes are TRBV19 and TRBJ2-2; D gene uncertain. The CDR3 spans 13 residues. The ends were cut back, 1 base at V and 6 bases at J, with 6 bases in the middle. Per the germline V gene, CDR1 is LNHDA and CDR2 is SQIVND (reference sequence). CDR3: CASSIVRSGELFF. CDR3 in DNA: TGTGCCAGTAGTATAGTCAGGTCCGGGGAGCTGTTTTTT.

The CDR3, as DNA: TGCAGCGTTGAGAGGGACAGGGGAACCTCGGGAGAGCAGTTCTTC. This sequence encodes CSVERDRGTSGEQFF. The rearrangement joins TRBV29-1 to TRBJ2-1, with 10 bases identical to TRBD1. V shed 3 bases, J shed 10 bases, and the junction held 12 bases outside the gene matches. Germline lookup yields CDR1 SQVTM and CDR2 ANQGSEA. The CDR3 runs to 15 residues.

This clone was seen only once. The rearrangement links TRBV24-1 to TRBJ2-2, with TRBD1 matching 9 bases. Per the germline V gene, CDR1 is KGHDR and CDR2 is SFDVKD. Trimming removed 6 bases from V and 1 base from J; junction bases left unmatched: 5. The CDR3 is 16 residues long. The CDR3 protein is CATSTLGQGNTGELFF. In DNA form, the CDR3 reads TGTGCCACCAGTACTTTGGGACAGGGGAACACCGGGGAGCTGTTTTTT.

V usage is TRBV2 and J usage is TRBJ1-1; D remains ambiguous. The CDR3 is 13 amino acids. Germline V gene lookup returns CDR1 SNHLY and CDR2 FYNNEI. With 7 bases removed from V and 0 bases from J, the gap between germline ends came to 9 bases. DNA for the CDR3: TGTGCCAGCACAGGAAGATTGAACACTGAAGCTTTCTTT. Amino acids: CASTGRLNTEAFF.

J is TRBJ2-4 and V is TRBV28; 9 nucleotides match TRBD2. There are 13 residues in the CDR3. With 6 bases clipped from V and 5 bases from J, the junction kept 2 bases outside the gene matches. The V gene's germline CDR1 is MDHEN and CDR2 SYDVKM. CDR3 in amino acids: CASRASGENIQYF. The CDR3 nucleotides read TGTGCCAGCAGAGCTAGCGGGGAAAACATTCAGTACTTC.

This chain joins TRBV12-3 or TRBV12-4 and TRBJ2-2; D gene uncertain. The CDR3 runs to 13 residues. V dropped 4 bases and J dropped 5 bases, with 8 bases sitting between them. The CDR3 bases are TGTGCCAGCAGTTGGCTCAATACCGGGGAGCTGTTTTTT. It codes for CASSWLNTGELFF.